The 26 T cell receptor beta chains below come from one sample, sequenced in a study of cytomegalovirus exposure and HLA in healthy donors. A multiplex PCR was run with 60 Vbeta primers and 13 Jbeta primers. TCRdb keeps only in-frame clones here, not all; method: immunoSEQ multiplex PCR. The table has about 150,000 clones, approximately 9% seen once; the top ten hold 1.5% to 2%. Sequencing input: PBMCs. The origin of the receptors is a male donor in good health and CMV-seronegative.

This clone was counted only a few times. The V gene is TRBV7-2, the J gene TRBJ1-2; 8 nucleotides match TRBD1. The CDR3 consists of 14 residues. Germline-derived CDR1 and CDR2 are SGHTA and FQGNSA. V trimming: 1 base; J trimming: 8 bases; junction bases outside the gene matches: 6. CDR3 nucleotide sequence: TGTGCCAGCAGCTTAGGACAGGGGCGTGGCGGCTACACCTTC. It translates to CASSLGQGRGGYTF.

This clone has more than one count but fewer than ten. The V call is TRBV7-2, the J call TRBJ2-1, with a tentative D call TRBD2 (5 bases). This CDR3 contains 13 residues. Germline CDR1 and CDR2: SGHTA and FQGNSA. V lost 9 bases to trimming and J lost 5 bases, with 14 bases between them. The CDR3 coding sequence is TGTGCCAGTAGCGCCTACGGGAACAATGAGCAGTTCTTC. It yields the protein CASSAYGNNEQFF.

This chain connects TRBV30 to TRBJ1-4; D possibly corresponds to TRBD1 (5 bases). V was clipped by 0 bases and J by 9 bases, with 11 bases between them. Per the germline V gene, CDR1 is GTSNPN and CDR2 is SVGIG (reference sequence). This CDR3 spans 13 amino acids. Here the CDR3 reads CAWSVGHNQKLFF. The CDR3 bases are TGTGCCTGGAGTGTGGGGCATAACCAAAAACTGTTTTTT.

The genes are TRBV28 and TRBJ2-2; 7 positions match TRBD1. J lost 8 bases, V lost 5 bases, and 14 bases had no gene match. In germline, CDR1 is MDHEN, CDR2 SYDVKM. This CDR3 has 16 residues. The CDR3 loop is CASSLFRQGMGGELFF. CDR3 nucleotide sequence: TGTGCCAGCAGTCTATTCCGACAGGGTATGGGAGGGGAGCTGTTTTTT.

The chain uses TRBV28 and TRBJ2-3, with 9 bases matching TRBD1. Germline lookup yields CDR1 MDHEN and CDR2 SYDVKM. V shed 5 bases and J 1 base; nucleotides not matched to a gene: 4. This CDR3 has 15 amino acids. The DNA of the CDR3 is TGTGCCAGCAGTCCCCGGGACAGGGGCACAGATACGCAGTATTTT. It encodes CASSPRDRGTDTQYF.

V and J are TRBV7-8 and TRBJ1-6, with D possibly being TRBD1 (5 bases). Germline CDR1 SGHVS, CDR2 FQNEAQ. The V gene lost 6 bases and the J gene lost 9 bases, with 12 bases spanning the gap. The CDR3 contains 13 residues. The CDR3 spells CASSQRQSSPLHF. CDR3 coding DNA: TGTGCCAGCAGTCAACGACAGAGTTCACCCCTCCACTTT.

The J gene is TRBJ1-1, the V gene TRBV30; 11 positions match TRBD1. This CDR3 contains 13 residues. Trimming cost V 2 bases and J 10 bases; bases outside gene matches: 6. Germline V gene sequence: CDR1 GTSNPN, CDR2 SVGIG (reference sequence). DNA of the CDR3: TGTGCCTGGAGTCCGGGACAGGGGGTAGGAGCTTTCTTT. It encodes CAWSPGQGVGAFF. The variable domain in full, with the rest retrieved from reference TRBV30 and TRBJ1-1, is SQTIHQWPATLVQPVGSPLSLECTVEGTSNPNLYWYRQAAGRGLQLLFYSVGIGQISSEVPQNLSASRPQDRQFILSSKKLLLSDSGFYLCAWSPGQGVGAFFGQGTRLTVV.

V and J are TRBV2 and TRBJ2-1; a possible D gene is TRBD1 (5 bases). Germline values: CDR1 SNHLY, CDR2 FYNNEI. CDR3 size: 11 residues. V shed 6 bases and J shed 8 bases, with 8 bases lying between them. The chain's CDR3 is CASRWGDEQFF. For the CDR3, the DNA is TGTGCCAGCAGGTGGGGCGATGAGCAGTTCTTC.

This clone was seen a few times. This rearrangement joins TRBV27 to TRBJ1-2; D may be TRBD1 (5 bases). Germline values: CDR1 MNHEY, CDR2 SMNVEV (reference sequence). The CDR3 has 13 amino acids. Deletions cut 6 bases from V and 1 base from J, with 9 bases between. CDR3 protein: CASRGLFNYGYTF. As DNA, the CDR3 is TGTGCCAGCAGGGGACTCTTTAACTATGGCTACACCTTC.

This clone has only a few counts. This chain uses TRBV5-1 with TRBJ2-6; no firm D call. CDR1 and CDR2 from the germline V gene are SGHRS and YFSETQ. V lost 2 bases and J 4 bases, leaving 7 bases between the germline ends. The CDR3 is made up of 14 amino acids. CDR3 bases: TGCGCCAGCAGCTTCTTGGCCGGGGCCAACGTCCTGACTTTC. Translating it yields CASSFLAGANVLTF.

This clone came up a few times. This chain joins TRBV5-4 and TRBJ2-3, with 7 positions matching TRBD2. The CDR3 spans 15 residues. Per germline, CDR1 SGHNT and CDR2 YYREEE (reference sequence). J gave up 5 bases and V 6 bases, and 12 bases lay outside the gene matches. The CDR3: CASTPVAGEVDTQYF. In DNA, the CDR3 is TGTGCCAGCACCCCGGTGGCGGGAGAGGTAGATACGCAGTATTTT.

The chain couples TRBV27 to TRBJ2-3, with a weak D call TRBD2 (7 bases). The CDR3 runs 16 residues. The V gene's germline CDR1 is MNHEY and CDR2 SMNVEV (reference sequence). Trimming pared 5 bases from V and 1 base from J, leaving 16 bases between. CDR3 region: CASSRLGGAGTDTQYF. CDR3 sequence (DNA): TGTGCCAGCAGTCGGCTGGGGGGGGCCGGCACAGATACGCAGTATTTT.

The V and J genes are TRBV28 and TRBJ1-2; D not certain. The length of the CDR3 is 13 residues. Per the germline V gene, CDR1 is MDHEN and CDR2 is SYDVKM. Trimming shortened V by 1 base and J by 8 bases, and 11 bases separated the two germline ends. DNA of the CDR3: TGTGCCAGCAGTTTATTTGGCAGTCGAGGCTACACCTTC. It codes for CASSLFGSRGYTF.

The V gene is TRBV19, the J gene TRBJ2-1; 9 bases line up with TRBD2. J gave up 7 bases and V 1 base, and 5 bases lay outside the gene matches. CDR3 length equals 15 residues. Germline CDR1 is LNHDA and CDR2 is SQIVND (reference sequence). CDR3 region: CASSIGLAGGNEQFF. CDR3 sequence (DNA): TGTGCCAGTAGTATAGGGCTGGCGGGGGGGAATGAGCAGTTCTTC.

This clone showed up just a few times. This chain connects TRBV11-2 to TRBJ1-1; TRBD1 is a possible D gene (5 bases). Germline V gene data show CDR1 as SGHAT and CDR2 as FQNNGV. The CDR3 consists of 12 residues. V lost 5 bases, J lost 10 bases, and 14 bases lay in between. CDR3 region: CASSPGLGGAFF. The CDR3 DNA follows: TGTGCCAGCAGCCCAGGGCTGGGAGGAGCTTTCTTT.

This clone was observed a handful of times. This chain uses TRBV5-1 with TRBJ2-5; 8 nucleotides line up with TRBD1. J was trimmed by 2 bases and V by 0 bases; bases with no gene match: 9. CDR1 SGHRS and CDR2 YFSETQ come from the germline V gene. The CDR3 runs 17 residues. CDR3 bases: TGCGCCAGCAGCTTGGCCCGTAGCAGGGGGCTTCAAGAGACCCAGTACTTC. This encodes CASSLARSRGLQETQYF. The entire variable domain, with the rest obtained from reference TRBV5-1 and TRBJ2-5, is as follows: KAGVTQTPRYLIKTRGQQVTLSCSPISGHRSVSWYQQTPGQGLQFLFEYFSETQRNKGNFPGRFSGRQFSNSRSEMNVSTLELGDSALYLCASSLARSRGLQETQYFGPGTRLLVL.

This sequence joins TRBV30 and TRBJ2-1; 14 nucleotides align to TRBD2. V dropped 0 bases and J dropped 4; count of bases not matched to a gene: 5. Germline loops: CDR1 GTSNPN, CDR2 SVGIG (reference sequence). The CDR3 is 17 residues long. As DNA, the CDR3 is TGTGCCTGGAGTGTAGGGACTAGCGGGAGAGGGTACAATGAGCAGTTCTTC. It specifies CAWSVGTSGRGYNEQFF. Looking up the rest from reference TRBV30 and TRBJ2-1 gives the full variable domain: SQTIHQWPATLVQPVGSPLSLECTVEGTSNPNLYWYRQAAGRGLQLLFYSVGIGQISSEVPQNLSASRPQDRQFILSSKKLLLSDSGFYLCAWSVGTSGRGYNEQFFGPGTRLTVL.

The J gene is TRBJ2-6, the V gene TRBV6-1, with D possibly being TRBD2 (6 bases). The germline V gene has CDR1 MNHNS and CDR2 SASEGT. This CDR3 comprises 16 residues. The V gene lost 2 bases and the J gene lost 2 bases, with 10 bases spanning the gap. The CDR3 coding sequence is TGTGCCAGCAGTGAATATTGGGGGGCTGGGGCCAACGTCCTGACTTTC. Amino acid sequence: CASSEYWGAGANVLTF.

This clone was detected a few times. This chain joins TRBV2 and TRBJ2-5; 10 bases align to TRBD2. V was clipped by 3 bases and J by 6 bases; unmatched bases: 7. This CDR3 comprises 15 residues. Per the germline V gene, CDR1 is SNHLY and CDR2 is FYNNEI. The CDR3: CASSDASGSGKTQYF. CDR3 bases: TGTGCCAGCAGTGACGCTAGCGGGAGTGGGAAGACCCAGTACTTC.

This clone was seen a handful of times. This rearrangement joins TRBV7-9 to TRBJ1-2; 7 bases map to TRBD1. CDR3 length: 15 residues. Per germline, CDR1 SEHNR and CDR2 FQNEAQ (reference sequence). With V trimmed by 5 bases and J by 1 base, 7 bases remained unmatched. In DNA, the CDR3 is TGTGCCAGCAGCCCTCGACAGGGATATAACTATGGCTACACCTTC. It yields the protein CASSPRQGYNYGYTF.

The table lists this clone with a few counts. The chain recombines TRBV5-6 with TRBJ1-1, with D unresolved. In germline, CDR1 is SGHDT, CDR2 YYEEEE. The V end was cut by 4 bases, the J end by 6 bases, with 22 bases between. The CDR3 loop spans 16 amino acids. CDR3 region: CASSPGSLMLVPEAFF. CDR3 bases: TGTGCCAGCAGCCCCGGTTCCCTTATGTTAGTACCTGAAGCTTTCTTT. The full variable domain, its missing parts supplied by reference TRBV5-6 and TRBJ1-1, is DAGVTQSPTHLIKTRGQQVTLRCSPKSGHDTVSWYQQALGQGPQFIFQYYEEEERQRGNFPDRFSGHQFPNYSSELNVNALLLGDSALYLCASSPGSLMLVPEAFFGQGTRLTVV.

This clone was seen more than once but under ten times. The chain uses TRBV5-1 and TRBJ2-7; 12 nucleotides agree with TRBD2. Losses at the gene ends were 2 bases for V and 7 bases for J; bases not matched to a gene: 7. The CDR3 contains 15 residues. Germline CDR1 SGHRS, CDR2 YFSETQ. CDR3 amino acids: CASSFLAGGPEEQYF. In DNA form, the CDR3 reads TGCGCCAGCAGCTTTCTAGCGGGAGGGCCGGAAGAGCAGTACTTC.

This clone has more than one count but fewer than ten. The CDR3 here is CATSRDPGGSGYTF. The CDR3 DNA is TGTGCCACCAGCAGAGATCCAGGGGGTTCTGGCTACACCTTC. J is TRBJ1-2 and V is TRBV15; 7 bases match TRBD1. The trim removed 0 bases at V and 7 bases at J, leaving 5 bases unmatched. CDR1 is LNHNV, CDR2 YYDKDF, per germline (reference sequence). CDR3 length equals 14 residues. The whole variable domain, filled in from reference TRBV15 and TRBJ1-2, reads DAMVIQNPRYQVTQFGKPVTLSCSQTLNHNVMYWYQQKSSQAPKLLFHYYDKDFNNEADTPDNFQSRRPNTSFCFLDIRSPGLGDTAMYLCATSRDPGGSGYTFGSGTRLTVV.

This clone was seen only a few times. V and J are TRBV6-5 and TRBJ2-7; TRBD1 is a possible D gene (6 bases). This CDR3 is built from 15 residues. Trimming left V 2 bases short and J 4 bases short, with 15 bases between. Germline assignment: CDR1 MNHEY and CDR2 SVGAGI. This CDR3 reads CASSYKFDRLYEQYF. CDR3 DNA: TGTGCCAGCAGTTACAAGTTTGACAGGCTATACGAGCAGTACTTC.

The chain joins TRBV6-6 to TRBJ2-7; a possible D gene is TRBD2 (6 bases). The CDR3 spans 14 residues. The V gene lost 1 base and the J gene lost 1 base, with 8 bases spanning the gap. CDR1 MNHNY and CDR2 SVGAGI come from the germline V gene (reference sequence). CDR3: CASSYFGGSYEQYF. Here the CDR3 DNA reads TGTGCCAGCAGTTACTTCGGGGGATCCTACGAGCAGTACTTC.

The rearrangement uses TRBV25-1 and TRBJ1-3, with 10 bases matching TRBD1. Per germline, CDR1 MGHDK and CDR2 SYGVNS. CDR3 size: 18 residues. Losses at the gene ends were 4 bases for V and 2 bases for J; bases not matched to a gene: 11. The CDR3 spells CASSVSTYGTGAGNTIYF. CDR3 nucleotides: TGTGCCAGCAGTGTATCCACTTACGGGACAGGGGCTGGAAACACCATATATTTT.